The present T cell receptor (beta chain) was sequenced within a study of CD8 T cells in ankylosing spondylitis. This clonotype was observed a few times. The antigen is undetermined. TCRdb used MiXCR to reprocess the 5' RACE reads, holding one entry per CDR3 protein. The sample has 400,000 or so distinct CDR3 sequences; roughly 27% are singletons. Overall study results and limits: In reactive arthritis synovial fluid and blood, some motif variants had been reported before. A TCR beta motif made of fewer than ten highly homologous variants seemed typical of ankylosing spondylitis blood.

Germline loops: CDR1 SGHAT, CDR2 FQNNGV. This CDR3 is built from 15 residues. V shed 4 bases and J 1 base; nucleotides not matched to a gene: 3. The chain couples TRBV11-2 to TRBJ2-3; 9 bases fit TRBD1. The sample comprised blood, either unsorted or a sorted T cell fraction (not recorded which). The sequence derives from a male donor with ankylosing spondylitis. DNA for the CDR3: TGTGCCAGCAGCTCCTGGGACAGGGGCACAGATACGCAGTATTTT. It encodes CASSSWDRGTDTQYF.